This T cell receptor beta chain was identified during a study of blood T cell repertoires in COVID-19. Study information: PBMCs, B-cell-depleted T cells, or T cells were the source of the cDNA or gDNA that made up the material.

Sequenced by immunoSEQ multiplex PCR; TCRdb stores in-frame clones only, minus some. This table holds approximately 170,000 clones, approximately 85% found once. The sequenced sample was peripheral blood. The sequence came from a man older than 75 with COVID-19, enrolled during active disease.

The CDR3 loop is CASSDWTGTTYEQYF. The CDR3, as DNA: TGTGCCAGCAGTGATTGGACAGGGACAACCTACGAGCAGTACTTC. The chain links TRBV25-1 to TRBJ2-7; 8 positions agree with TRBD1. Looked up from germline, CDR1 is MGHDK and CDR2 is SYGVNS. J was trimmed by 2 bases and V by 3 bases; bases with no gene match: 6. The CDR3 spans 15 residues.